Listed here is a single TCR beta chain. Its cognate antigen has yet to be identified. Base qualities are missing; no much larger clone stands one base away. TCRbeta CDR3 regions were amplified from genomic DNA by means of the immunoSEQ Assay, a bias-controlled multiplex PCR. In the authors' own workflow: Within the assay, amplification of reference gene primers was used to estimate how many nucleated cells each sample contained. To quantify the absolute abundance of each unique TCRbeta CDR3 rearrangement, sequence reads were collapsed and filtered. Productive Simpson clonality was computed per sample as the square root of Simpson's diversity index over productive rearrangements. TCRdb re-hosts the immuneACCESS table, in-frame sequences only. Its copies lack some clones; in the studies checked, an unresolved V gene accounts for under half of them, and the cause for the rest is not known. Clone size and V and J calls were adopted from that table, with D and trimming inferred from the DNA. This sample lists roughly 99,000 clones; around 74% were detected once. The ten largest make up roughly 18% of the sample.

As encoded in the germline V gene, CDR1 is SQVTM while CDR2 is ANQGSEA. V and J lose 4 bases and 3 bases, and a span of 10 bases separates them. Reading from cysteine to phenylalanine, the CDR3 counts 13 amino acids. This entry keeps only the CDR3 DNA: 39 bases, framed from base 1. Collaborating institutions collected whole blood in K2EDTA tubes following their own protocols. Collaborator samples were shipped for TCRbeta analysis as frozen whole blood, isolated PBMCs, or DNA extracted from either sample type. The data were taken from a study of blood T cell repertoires in COVID-19 (dated by TCRdb to about 2020). With regard to the full study: Collaborator samples came from the United States, Italy and Spain and covered acute and convalescent phases of COVID-19. The material from the prospective study consisted of cDNA or gDNA derived from T cells, B-cell-depleted T cells, or PBMCs. Deeply sampled blood TCRbeta repertoires from subjects exposed to, actively infected with, or recovered from COVID-19 were included in the dataset. The repertoires were released in a freely available public database intended as a resource for research on the immune response to SARS-CoV-2. Samples were obtained from the ongoing ImmuneRACE study (first 160 participants) and from 1,254 subjects provided by 6 global collaborators. A de-identified subject ID, COVID-19 status, age in years and sex were almost always included in the sample metadata. Where available, HLA class I and class II types were taken from metadata supplied by the sample provider and were not determined by assay-based typing. What the research found in general, with its limitations: Clinical and demographic metadata were provided uncurated, with the amount varying by source and participant.

The TCR comes from a woman aged 80 or over with active or convalescent COVID-19. The sequence is built from TRBV29-1 and TRBJ2-1; the D region possibly corresponds to TRBD2 (6 bases align). Sequenced sample: peripheral blood. The CDR3 in this case is CSVAWRGYNEQFF. The sequenced DNA is TGCAGCGTTGCCTGGCGGGGCTACAATGAGCAGTTCTTC.